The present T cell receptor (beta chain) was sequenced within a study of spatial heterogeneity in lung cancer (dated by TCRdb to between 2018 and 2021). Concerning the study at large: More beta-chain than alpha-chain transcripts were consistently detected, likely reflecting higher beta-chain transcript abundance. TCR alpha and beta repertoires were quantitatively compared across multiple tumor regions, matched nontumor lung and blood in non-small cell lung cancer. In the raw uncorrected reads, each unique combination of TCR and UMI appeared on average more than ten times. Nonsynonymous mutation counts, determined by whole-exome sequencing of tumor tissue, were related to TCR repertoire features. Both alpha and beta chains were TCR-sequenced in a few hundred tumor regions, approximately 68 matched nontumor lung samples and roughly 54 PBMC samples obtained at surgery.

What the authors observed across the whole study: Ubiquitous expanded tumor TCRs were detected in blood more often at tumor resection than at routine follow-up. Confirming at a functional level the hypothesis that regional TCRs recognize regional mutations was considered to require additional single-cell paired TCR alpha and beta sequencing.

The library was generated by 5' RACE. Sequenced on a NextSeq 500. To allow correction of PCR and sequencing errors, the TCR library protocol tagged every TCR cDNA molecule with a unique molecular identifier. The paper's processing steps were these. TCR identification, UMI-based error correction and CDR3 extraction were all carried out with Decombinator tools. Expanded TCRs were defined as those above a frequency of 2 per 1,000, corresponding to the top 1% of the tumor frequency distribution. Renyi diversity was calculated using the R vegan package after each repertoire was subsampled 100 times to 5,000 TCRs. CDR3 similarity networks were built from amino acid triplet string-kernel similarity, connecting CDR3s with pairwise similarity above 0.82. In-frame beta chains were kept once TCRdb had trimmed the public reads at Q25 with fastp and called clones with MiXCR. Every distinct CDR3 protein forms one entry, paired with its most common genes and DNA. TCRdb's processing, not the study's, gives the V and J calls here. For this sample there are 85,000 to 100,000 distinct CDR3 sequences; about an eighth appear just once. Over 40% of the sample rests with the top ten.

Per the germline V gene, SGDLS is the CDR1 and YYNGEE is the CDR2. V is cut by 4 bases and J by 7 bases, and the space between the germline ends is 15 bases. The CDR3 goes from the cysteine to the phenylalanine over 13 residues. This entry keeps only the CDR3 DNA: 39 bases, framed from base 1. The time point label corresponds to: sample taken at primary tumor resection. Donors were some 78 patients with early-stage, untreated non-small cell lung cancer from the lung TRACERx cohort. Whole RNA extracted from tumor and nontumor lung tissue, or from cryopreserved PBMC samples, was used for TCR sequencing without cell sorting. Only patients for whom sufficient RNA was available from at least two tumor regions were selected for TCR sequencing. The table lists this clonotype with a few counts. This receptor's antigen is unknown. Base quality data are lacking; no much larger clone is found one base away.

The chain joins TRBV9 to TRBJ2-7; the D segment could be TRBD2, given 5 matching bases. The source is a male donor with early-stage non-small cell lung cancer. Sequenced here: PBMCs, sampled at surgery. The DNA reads TGTGCCAGCAGCACTAGAGGGAGAGGGGAGCAGTACTTC. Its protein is CASSTRGRGEQYF.